This T cell receptor (beta chain) was observed in a study of PD-1 blockade in classical Hodgkin lymphoma. Study-level points and caveats: In newly diagnosed patients, baseline TCR diversity was reportedly below that of healthy donors.

Indicated time point: cycle 4 day 1 (C4D1), after 6 weeks of nivolumab. After autologous stem cell transplantation all patients relapsed, and prior brentuximab vedotin exposure differed between cohorts. Clones were sequenced by immunoSEQ multiplex PCR, and TCRdb holds only the in-frame ones, with some missing. The repertoire holds over 85,000 clones, with 85% to 95% as singletons. With 5 bases removed from V and 0 bases from J, the gap between germline ends came to 11 bases. CDR1 is SGHDN, CDR2 FVKESK, per germline. This CDR3 is built from 14 residues. Concerning this clone itself: Its antigen remains unknown.

Here the sequenced sample was peripheral blood mononuclear cells (PBMCs), taken before the fourth cycle of nivolumab. The chain uses TRBV14 and TRBJ2-7, with D perhaps matching TRBD2 (5 bases). This TCR was sampled from a human donor with classical Hodgkin lymphoma. The DNA for the CDR3 is TGTGCCAGCAGCTACTGGGCGGGCTCCTACGAGCAGTACTTC. Amino acid sequence: CASSYWAGSYEQYF.